Listed below are T cell receptor beta chains from one sample, sequenced in a study of blood T cell repertoires in COVID-19. Here immunoSEQ multiplex PCR was the method, and the copy in TCRdb shows in-frame clones only, minus some. The top ten hold 20% to 25% of the sample, which has about 200,000 clones, 87% seen once. The sequenced material came from peripheral blood. The receptor set was obtained from a man in his fifties or sixties with active or convalescent COVID-19. CDR3s include the opening cysteine and the closing phenylalanine or tryptophan. Fields, in order: D gene, V gene, clone size, J gene, CDR3 DNA, CDR3 protein. A D gene is named only where the DNA matches it firmly. Clone size is given for some rows only: seen once, a few or many times, or a class if the clone is expanded.

d_gene: .; v_gene: TRBV5-1; abundance: .; j_gene: TRBJ2-5; CDR3nt: TGCGCCAGCAGCGCGCGGGCGGTACAAGAGACCCAGTACTTC; CDR3aa: CASSARAVQETQYF
d_gene: TRBD1; v_gene: TRBV19; abundance: .; j_gene: TRBJ1-2; CDR3nt: TGTGCCAGTAGTACGACAGGGTTCTATGGCTACACCTTC; CDR3aa: CASSTTGFYGYTF
d_gene: TRBD1; v_gene: TRBV4-1; abundance: .; j_gene: TRBJ2-3; CDR3nt: TGCGCCAGCCGGACGGATGACAGGGGGGACACAGATACGCAGTATTTT; CDR3aa: CASRTDDRGDTDTQYF
d_gene: TRBD1; v_gene: TRBV5-1; abundance: once; j_gene: TRBJ2-5; CDR3nt: TGCGCCAGCAGCTTGGCAGGGGGCGAAGAGACCCAGTACTTC; CDR3aa: CASSLAGGEETQYF
d_gene: TRBD2; v_gene: TRBV11-3; abundance: .; j_gene: TRBJ2-3; CDR3nt: TGTGCCAGCAGCTTGCGGGGGGCCACAGATACGCAGTATTTT; CDR3aa: CASSLRGATDTQYF
d_gene: TRBD2; v_gene: TRBV5-1; abundance: .; j_gene: TRBJ2-7; CDR3nt: TGCGCCAGCAGCTCCCCGGGTTACCAGAACGGAGCGGGAGAGCAGTACTTC; CDR3aa: CASSSPGYQNGAGEQYF
d_gene: TRBD2; v_gene: TRBV3-1/TRBV3-2; abundance: .; j_gene: TRBJ2-7; CDR3nt: TGTGCCAGCAGCCGCTCATCTAGCGGGGGATCCTACGAGCAGTACTTC; CDR3aa: CASSRSSSGGSYEQYF
d_gene: .; v_gene: TRBV19; abundance: .; j_gene: TRBJ1-2; CDR3nt: TGTGCCAGTAGACAGAGAGTTTCGGATTTAGGTGGCTACACCTTC; CDR3aa: CASRQRVSDLGGYTF
d_gene: TRBD1; v_gene: TRBV5-4; abundance: .; j_gene: TRBJ1-2; CDR3nt: TGTGCCAGCAGCCTGGACAGGGTCGATGGCTACACCTTC; CDR3aa: CASSLDRVDGYTF
d_gene: TRBD1; v_gene: TRBV11-2; abundance: .; j_gene: TRBJ1-5; CDR3nt: TGTGCCAGCAGCTCAAGGGACAGGGAGAAGCATTTT; CDR3aa: CASSSRDREKHF
d_gene: TRBD1; v_gene: TRBV19; abundance: .; j_gene: TRBJ1-2; CDR3nt: TGTGCCAGTAGGGCCCCCGAAGGACAGGGTGTCTATGGCTACACCTTC; CDR3aa: CASRAPEGQGVYGYTF
d_gene: TRBD1; v_gene: TRBV27; abundance: .; j_gene: TRBJ1-3; CDR3nt: TGTGCCAGCAGTTCGATCGGGACAGCCGGAAACACCATATATTTT; CDR3aa: CASSSIGTAGNTIYF
d_gene: TRBD1; v_gene: TRBV19; abundance: .; j_gene: TRBJ1-5; CDR3nt: TGTGCCAGTAGTACCTCGGACAGGGATTGGGGTCAGCCCCAGCATTTT; CDR3aa: CASSTSDRDWGQPQHF
d_gene: .; v_gene: TRBV20-1; abundance: .; j_gene: TRBJ1-2; CDR3nt: TGCAGTGCCCCCGGCGGCTATGGCTACACCTTC; CDR3aa: CSAPGGYGYTF
d_gene: TRBD2; v_gene: TRBV3-1/TRBV3-2; abundance: .; j_gene: TRBJ2-3; CDR3nt: TGTGCCAGCAGCCCCCTCTCAGGGCGGGGGGGCGGCACAGATACGCAGTATTTT; CDR3aa: CASSPLSGRGGGTDTQYF
d_gene: TRBD1; v_gene: TRBV9; abundance: .; j_gene: TRBJ1-3; CDR3nt: TGTGCCAGCAGGCCCGGGGACAGGGCTGGAAACACCATATATTTT; CDR3aa: CASRPGDRAGNTIYF
d_gene: TRBD1; v_gene: TRBV10-3; abundance: .; j_gene: TRBJ2-3; CDR3nt: TGTGCCATCAGTATACAGGGGGCTGCCACAGATACGCAGTATTTT; CDR3aa: CAISIQGAATDTQYF
d_gene: .; v_gene: TRBV2; abundance: .; j_gene: TRBJ2-1; CDR3nt: TGTGCCAGCAGTGCTTACAGGTATTTGAGCTCCTACAATGAGCAGTTCTTC; CDR3aa: CASSAYRYLSSYNEQFF
d_gene: .; v_gene: TRBV6-5; abundance: .; j_gene: TRBJ1-2; CDR3nt: TGTGCCAGCAGTTACAGGGGGGGATATAACTATGGCTACACCTTC; CDR3aa: CASSYRGGYNYGYTF
d_gene: .; v_gene: TRBV6-5; abundance: .; j_gene: TRBJ1-5; CDR3nt: TGTGCCAGCGTGAGGGATGGCAATCAGCCCCAGCATTTT; CDR3aa: CASVRDGNQPQHF
d_gene: TRBD2; v_gene: TRBV5-1; abundance: .; j_gene: TRBJ2-2; CDR3nt: TGCGCCAGCAGCTTGGCCGGCGGGGGATCAACCGGGGAGCTGTTTTTT; CDR3aa: CASSLAGGGSTGELFF
d_gene: .; v_gene: TRBV6-1; abundance: .; j_gene: TRBJ1-1; CDR3nt: TGTGCCAGCAGTGAAGCCGGGGGGCATAAAGAAGCTTTCTTT; CDR3aa: CASSEAGGHKEAFF
d_gene: .; v_gene: TRBV5-4; abundance: .; j_gene: TRBJ1-1; CDR3nt: TGTGCCAGCAGCTTGGGGAGGGAGATGAACACTGAAGCTTTCTTT; CDR3aa: CASSLGREMNTEAFF
d_gene: TRBD2; v_gene: TRBV4-1; abundance: .; j_gene: TRBJ2-3; CDR3nt: TGCGCCAGCAGCCTGGAGCGGGGGACAGATACGCAGTATTTT; CDR3aa: CASSLERGTDTQYF
d_gene: .; v_gene: TRBV2; abundance: .; j_gene: TRBJ1-5; CDR3nt: TGTGCCAGCAGTGAAGGGGGCCCGGATAGCAATCAGCCCCAGCATTTT; CDR3aa: CASSEGGPDSNQPQHF
d_gene: .; v_gene: TRBV5-1; abundance: .; j_gene: TRBJ1-1; CDR3nt: TGCGCCAGCAGCTTGGGTACCGGGGCAGGGGTCCACACTGAAGCTTTCTTT; CDR3aa: CASSLGTGAGVHTEAFF